This T cell receptor beta chain is drawn from a study of cytomegalovirus exposure and HLA in healthy donors. Study results and limitations: Sequencing likely generated an artifact that appeared as a cluster of highly shared sequence variants. Segments of the TCR beta V type were, in most cases, productive about 90% or about 30% of the time in an earlier analysis.

It was with 60 Vbeta and 13 Jbeta primers that the PCR ran. Sequenced by immunoSEQ multiplex PCR; TCRdb stores in-frame clones only, minus some. The data show 100,000 or so clones, roughly three quarters seen once. The CDR3 has 21 residues. Germline CDR1 reads SGHRS; CDR2 reads YFSETQ. V lost 3 bases to trimming and J lost 0 bases; unmatched junction nucleotides: 20. As for this clone: Its antigen is undetermined.

The study sampled nominally healthy donors, though unrecorded immune exposures were likely. This chain uses TRBV5-1 with TRBJ2-7; TRBD1 aligns across 11 bases. Sequencing was done on a sample of PBMCs. The receptor was isolated from a male donor in good health and CMV-seropositive. The CDR3 region has the DNA TGCGCCAGCAGCTGGACAGGGGGCTCGCGGGAGTACCCAATAAGCTCCTACGAGCAGTACTTC. Its protein product is CASSWTGGSREYPISSYEQYF.